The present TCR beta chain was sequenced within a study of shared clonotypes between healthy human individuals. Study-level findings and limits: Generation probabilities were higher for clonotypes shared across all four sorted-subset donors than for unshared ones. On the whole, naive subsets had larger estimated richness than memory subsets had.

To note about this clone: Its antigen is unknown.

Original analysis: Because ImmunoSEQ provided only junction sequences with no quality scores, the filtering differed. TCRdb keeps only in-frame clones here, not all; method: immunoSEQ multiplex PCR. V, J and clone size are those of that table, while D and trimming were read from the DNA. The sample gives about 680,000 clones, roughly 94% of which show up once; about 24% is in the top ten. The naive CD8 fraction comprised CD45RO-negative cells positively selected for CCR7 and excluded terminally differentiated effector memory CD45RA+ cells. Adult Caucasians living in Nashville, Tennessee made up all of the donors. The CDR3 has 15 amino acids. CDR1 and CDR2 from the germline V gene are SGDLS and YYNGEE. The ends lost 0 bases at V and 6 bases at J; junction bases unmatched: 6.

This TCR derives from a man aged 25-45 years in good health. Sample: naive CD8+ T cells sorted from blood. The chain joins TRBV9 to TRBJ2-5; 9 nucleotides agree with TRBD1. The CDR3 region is CASSVGRGQGQTQYF. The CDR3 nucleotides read TGTGCCAGCAGCGTAGGGAGGGGACAGGGTCAGACCCAGTACTTC.